The 2 T cell receptor beta chains below all came from one sample that was sequenced in a study of CD8 T cells in ankylosing spondylitis. Notes on the study in general: One TCR beta motif, made up of fewer than 10 highly homologous variants, appeared characteristic of ankylosing spondylitis blood.

TCRdb used MiXCR to reprocess the 5' RACE reads, holding one entry per CDR3 protein. The repertoire holds about 400,000 distinct CDR3 sequences, with about a fifth as singletons. Which antigens these TCRs recognize remains unknown. The sample consisted of blood, either unsorted or a sorted T cell fraction (not recorded which). These receptors were taken from a male donor with ankylosing spondylitis.

This clonotype was picked up a small number of times. The chain couples TRBV11-2 to TRBJ2-3; 14 bases fit TRBD2. J gave up 3 bases and V 4 bases, and 15 bases lay outside the gene matches. The CDR3 is 20 residues long. Germline V gene lookup returns CDR1 SGHAT and CDR2 FQNNGV. The CDR3 nucleotides are TGTGCCAGCAGCTACCCCACACGGACTAGCGGGAGGTGGGGGACAGATACGCAGTATTTT. As protein: CASSYPTRTSGRWGTDTQYF.

V usage is TRBV12-3 or TRBV12-4 and J usage is TRBJ2-4, with no clear D. The CDR3 runs to 12 residues. V was cut by 3 bases and J by 6 bases, with 6 bases left in between. CDR3 nucleotide sequence: TGTGCCAGCAGTTTCGTTTCAAACATTCAGTACTTC. Protein product: CASSFVSNIQYF.